This T cell receptor beta chain was obtained from a study of early T cells in non-severe SARS-CoV-2 infection. Study-wide background: Unsorted whole blood bulk RNA was sequenced, with unpaired chains.

Individual cDNA molecules were tagged with unique molecular identifiers, the study reported. TCRdb reprocessed the 5' RACE reads via MiXCR and lists one record per CDR3 protein. The repertoire has some 64,000 distinct CDR3 sequences, 7.5% to 9% of them found once; the top ten carry around 15%. There are many counts of this clonotype. Its specificity is unknown. Study results and limitations: VDJdb matches were skewed toward anti-spike CD8 T cell responses.

Germline CDR1 reads DFQATT; CDR2 reads SNEGSKA (reference sequence). The CDR3 consists of 14 residues. V lost 0 bases to trimming and J lost 7 bases, with 14 bases between them. This specimen was whole blood, taken at baseline. The J gene is TRBJ2-3, the V gene TRBV20-1; no definite D call. This clonotype originated in an adult who was a healthcare worker with PCR-confirmed SARS-CoV-2 infection or an uninfected control (not recorded which). CDR3 sequence (DNA): TGCAGTGCTAGAGAGGCTCCCCTCATCAATACGCAGTATTTT. This codes for CSAREAPLINTQYF.